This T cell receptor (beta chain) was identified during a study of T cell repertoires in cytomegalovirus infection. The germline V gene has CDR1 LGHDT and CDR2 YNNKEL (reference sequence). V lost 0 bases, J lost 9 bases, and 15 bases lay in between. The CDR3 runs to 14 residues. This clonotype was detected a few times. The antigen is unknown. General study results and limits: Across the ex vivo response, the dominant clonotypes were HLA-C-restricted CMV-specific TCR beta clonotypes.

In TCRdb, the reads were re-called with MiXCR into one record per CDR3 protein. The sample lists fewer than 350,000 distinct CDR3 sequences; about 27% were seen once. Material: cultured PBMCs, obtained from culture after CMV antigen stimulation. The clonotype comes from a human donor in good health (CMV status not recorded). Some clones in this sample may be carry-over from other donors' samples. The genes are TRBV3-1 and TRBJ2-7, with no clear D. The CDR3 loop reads CASSQDYRLLGQYF. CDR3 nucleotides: TGTGCCAGCAGCCAAGATTATAGGCTGCTTGGGCAGTACTTC.